This T cell receptor beta chain was profiled in a study of T-cell memory formation after mild COVID-19. About the research overall: Across donors, TCR clusters were largely donor specific.

Constant-segment primers and 5'RACE yielded cDNA libraries for TCR alpha and TCR beta, each carrying sample barcodes and UMIs. Each CDR3 protein gets one entry after TCRdb re-called the 5' RACE reads with MiXCR. The sample lists about 130,000 distinct CDR3 sequences, 15% to 20% occurring once. The sample holds a few counts of this clonotype. CDR3 length equals 15 residues. The V segment lost 0 bases and the J segment 3 bases; nucleotides outside the gene matches: 4. Germline CDR1 MGHRA, CDR2 YSYEKL. The chain has TRBV4-1 and TRBJ1-1, with TRBD1 identical over 7 bases. The sample comprised PBMCs or a T cell subset sorted from them (not recorded which). The sequence was collected from a man aged 18 to 29 who had mild COVID-19 (a few samples of this study predate the infection). Cell type and time point are not known. The CDR3 DNA sequence: TGCGCCAGCAGCCAAGAGGTCACAGGGGACACTGAAGCTTTCTTT. This gives the protein CASSQEVTGDTEAFF.